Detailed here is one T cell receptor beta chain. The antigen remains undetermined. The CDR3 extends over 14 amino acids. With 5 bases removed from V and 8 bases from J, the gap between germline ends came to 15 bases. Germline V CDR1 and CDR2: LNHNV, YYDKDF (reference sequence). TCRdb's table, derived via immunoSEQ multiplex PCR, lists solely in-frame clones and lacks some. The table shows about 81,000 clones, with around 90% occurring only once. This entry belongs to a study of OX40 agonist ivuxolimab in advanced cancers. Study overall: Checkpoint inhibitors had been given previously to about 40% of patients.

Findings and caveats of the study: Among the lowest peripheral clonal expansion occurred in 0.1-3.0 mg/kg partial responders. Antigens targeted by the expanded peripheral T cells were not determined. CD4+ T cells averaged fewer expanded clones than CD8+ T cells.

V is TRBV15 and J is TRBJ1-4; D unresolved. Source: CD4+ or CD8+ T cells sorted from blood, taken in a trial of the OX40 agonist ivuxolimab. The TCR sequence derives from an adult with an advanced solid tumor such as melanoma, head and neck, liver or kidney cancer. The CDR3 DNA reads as TGTGCCACCAGCCCCCGAGTAAGCGCAGAAAAACTGTTTTTT. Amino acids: CATSPRVSAEKLFF.